One and the same sample provided the 31 T cell receptor beta chains below, sequenced in a study of T cell responses to AZD1222 COVID-19 vaccine. Sequenced by immunoSEQ multiplex PCR; TCRdb stores in-frame clones only, minus some. This sample has roughly 150,000 clones, with more than 75% found just once. The specimen was peripheral blood, collected on day 0 of AZD1222 vaccination. All receptors derive from an adult in good health.

The rearrangement uses TRBV7-8 and TRBJ1-2; D may be TRBD1 (5 bases). V lost 5 bases and J lost 4, with 23 bases in between. The CDR3 length is 17 residues. Germline-derived CDR1 and CDR2 are SGHVS and FQNEAQ. The CDR3 sequence is CASSQGQIPRGAYGYTF. The CDR3 coding sequence is TGTGCCAGCAGCCAAGGGCAGATCCCACGAGGGGCCTATGGCTACACCTTC.

This clone was seen only once. The chain combines TRBV5-5 with TRBJ2-2; TRBD2 aligns across 10 bases. Germline V gives CDR1 SGHKS, CDR2 YYEKEE (reference sequence). Unmatched junction bases numbered 2, after V lost 0 bases and J lost 0 bases. This CDR3 has 17 amino acids. CDR3 nucleotides: TGTGCCAGCAGCTTGGCCCTAGCGGGGGCGAACACCGGGGAGCTGTTTTTT. It encodes CASSLALAGANTGELFF.

This chain uses TRBV28 with TRBJ1-5; possible D gene TRBD1, 5 bases. V shed 7 bases and J shed 4 bases, with 17 bases lying between them. Germline V gene sequence: CDR1 MDHEN, CDR2 SYDVKM. This CDR3 contains 15 residues. CDR3 sequence: CASTRGRRENQPQHF. As DNA, the CDR3 is TGTGCCAGCACCCGAGGGCGCAGGGAGAATCAGCCCCAGCATTTT.

This chain links TRBV7-9 with TRBJ2-5, with TRBD1 as a possible D gene (6 bases). The CDR3 sequence is 14 residues long. The V end lost 5 bases, the J end lost 2 bases, and 12 bases lay between the germline ends. Germline CDR1 is SEHNR and CDR2 is FQNEAQ (reference sequence). In nucleotides, the CDR3 is TGTGCCAGCAGCCCCAAGACAGGACAAGAGACCCAGTACTTC. This sequence encodes CASSPKTGQETQYF.

V and J are TRBV2 and TRBJ2-7, with D unclear. The CDR3 is 12 amino acids. The V gene lost 3 bases and the J gene lost 3 bases, with 6 bases spanning the gap. Germline V gene lookup returns CDR1 SNHLY and CDR2 FYNNEI. The CDR3 DNA sequence: TGTGCCAGCAGTGACAGGTTCTACGAGCAGTACTTC. Protein sequence: CASSDRFYEQYF. The full variable domain, rest sourced from reference TRBV2 and TRBJ2-7, is EPEVTQTPSHQVTQMGQEVILRCVPISNHLYFYWYRQILGQKVEFLVSFYNNEISEKSEIFDDQFSVERPDGSNFTLKIRSTKLEDSAMYFCASSDRFYEQYFGPGTRLTVT.

This clone was recorded only once. The J gene is TRBJ2-7, the V gene TRBV6-5, with D maybe TRBD1 (5 bases). With 0 bases removed from V and 4 bases from J, the gap between germline ends came to 13 bases. The CDR3 extends over 15 amino acids. Germline V gives CDR1 MNHEY, CDR2 SVGAGI. CDR3 amino acids: CASSYSKGSPYEQYF. CDR3 in DNA: TGTGCCAGCAGTTACTCGAAGGGGTCCCCTTACGAGCAGTACTTC.

V gene TRBV19 combines with J gene TRBJ1-1; weak D call: TRBD1 (5 bases). The CDR3 totals 14 residues. Germline V gives CDR1 LNHDA, CDR2 SQIVND (reference sequence). V shed 3 bases and J shed 1 base, with 9 bases lying between them. In nucleotides, the CDR3 is TGTGCCAGTAGTATGATGGGGCAGAACACTGAAGCTTTCTTT. Protein product: CASSMMGQNTEAFF.

The DNA for the CDR3 is TGCGCCAGCAGTCAATTCAGGGACTACGAGCAGTACTTC. Encoded protein: CASSQFRDYEQYF. V and J are TRBV23-1 and TRBJ2-7, with D maybe TRBD1 (5 bases). TRBV23-1 is recorded as an ORF, its role being uncertain. V was pared by 1 base and J by 3 bases, with 7 bases between. CDR3 length: 13 amino acids.

The genes are TRBV7-2 and TRBJ2-1, with 9 bases fitting TRBD1. This CDR3 has 15 residues. Trimming took 3 bases from V and 0 from J; bases not matched to a gene: 0. Germline values: CDR1 SGHTA, CDR2 FQGNSA. The CDR3 nucleotides are TGTGCCAGCAGCTTGGGACAGGGCTCCTACAATGAGCAGTTCTTC. Encoded protein: CASSLGQGSYNEQFF.

V usage is TRBV7-9 and J usage is TRBJ2-5; TRBD1 is a possible D gene (5 bases). Germline CDR1 SEHNR, CDR2 FQNEAQ (reference sequence). The V gene lost 3 bases and the J gene lost 2 bases, with 7 bases spanning the gap. This CDR3 has 13 residues. CDR3: CASSFQGQETQYF. CDR3 DNA: TGTGCCAGCAGCTTTCAGGGACAAGAGACCCAGTACTTC.

This CDR3 reads CASSLASDRVNSPLHF. In DNA form, the CDR3 reads TGCGCCAGCAGCTTGGCCTCGGACAGGGTTAATTCACCCCTCCACTTT. This chain connects TRBV5-1 to TRBJ1-6, with 8 bases aligning to TRBD1. The CDR3 length is 16 residues. Losses at the gene ends were 0 bases for V and 6 bases for J; bases not matched to a gene: 5. Germline CDR1 is SGHRS and CDR2 is YFSETQ.

The chain is built from TRBV27 and TRBJ1-5; D possibly corresponds to TRBD1 (6 bases). CDR3 length equals 14 residues. CDR1 is MNHEY and CDR2 is SMNVEV in the germline V gene (reference sequence). V lost 8 bases, J lost 3 bases, and 14 bases lay in between. In DNA, the CDR3 is TGTGCCAGCCGCTCAGGGGCCTACAATCAGCCCCAGCATTTT. Protein product: CASRSGAYNQPQHF.

The CDR3 DNA is TGTGCCAGCAGCTTAGGCGGTGCTGGAAACACCATATATTTT. This codes for CASSLGGAGNTIYF. The J gene is TRBJ1-3, the V gene TRBV7-6; no clear D gene. The CDR3 is 14 residues long. Germline CDR1 SGHVS, CDR2 FNYEAQ. V was cut by 1 base and J by 2 bases, with 6 bases left in between.

The chain employs TRBV19 and TRBJ2-1; TRBD1 aligns across 7 bases. V was clipped by 6 bases and J by 4 bases; unmatched bases: 6. The CDR3 sequence is 14 residues long. CDR1 and CDR2 from the germline V gene are LNHDA and SQIVND (reference sequence). CDR3 bases: TGTGCCAGTAGGGCTCCGGGACAGTACAATGAGCAGTTCTTC. Protein: CASRAPGQYNEQFF. Variable domain in full (rest from reference TRBV19 and TRBJ2-1): DGGITQSPKYLFRKEGQNVTLSCEQNLNHDAMYWYRQDPGQGLRLIYYSQIVNDFQKGDIAEGYSVSREKKESFPLTVTSAQKNPTAFYLCASRAPGQYNEQFFGPGTRLTVL.

The chain recombines TRBV24-1 with TRBJ2-2, with D perhaps matching TRBD2 (6 bases). This CDR3 contains 15 residues. The germline gives CDR1 KGHDR, CDR2 SFDVKD. With 1 base removed from V and 5 bases from J, the gap between germline ends came to 10 bases. The CDR3 nucleotides are TGTGCCACCAGTGATTTACCGGAGGGGACCGGGGAGCTGTTTTTT. Amino acids: CATSDLPEGTGELFF.

This chain connects TRBV2 to TRBJ2-6, with TRBD1 as a possible D gene (5 bases). Germline V gene data show CDR1 as SNHLY and CDR2 as FYNNEI. CDR3 length equals 15 residues. V shed 2 bases and J shed 0 bases, with 5 bases lying between them. The CDR3: CASSEQGSGANVLTF. CDR3 DNA: TGTGCCAGCAGTGAACAGGGCTCTGGGGCCAACGTCCTGACTTTC.

V gene TRBV6-5 combines with J gene TRBJ2-7; D is perhaps TRBD2 (6 bases). The germline V and J ends were trimmed by 2 bases and 0 bases, with 11 bases remaining between them. Germline CDR1 MNHEY, CDR2 SVGAGI. The CDR3 runs to 15 residues. The CDR3 coding sequence is TGTGCCAGCAGTTACCGGGACTCGCTCTCCTACGAGCAGTACTTC. This gives the protein CASSYRDSLSYEQYF.

CDR3 nucleotides: TGTGCACAGGATTGGGCGGGAGCTCCCTACGAGCAGTACTTC. This sequence encodes CAQDWAGAPYEQYF. The J gene is TRBJ2-7, the V gene TRBV19; 7 bases match TRBD2. CDR1 is LNHDA and CDR2 is SQIVND in the germline V gene (reference sequence). The CDR3 runs 14 residues.

This chain uses TRBV20-1 with TRBJ1-6, with 7 bases aligning to TRBD1. After removal of 3 bases from V and 5 bases from J, the junction contained 4 bases not matched to a gene. Germline V gene lookup returns CDR1 DFQATT and CDR2 SNEGSKA (reference sequence). The CDR3 has 14 amino acids. The DNA of the CDR3 is TGCAGTGCTAGTAAGGGACAGAATAATTCACCCCTCCACTTT. It encodes CSASKGQNNSPLHF.

This chain links TRBV6-2 or TRBV6-3 with TRBJ2-7; no clear D. CDR3 size: 15 residues. The V end was cut by 6 bases, the J end by 5 bases, with 20 bases between. Germline CDR1 MNHEY, CDR2 SVGEGT. In DNA, the CDR3 is TGTGCCAGCAGCCACCCCGCAATACGCCGGGACGAGCAGTACTTC. It yields the protein CASSHPAIRRDEQYF.

J is TRBJ1-1 and V is TRBV6-5, with a tentative D call TRBD1 (5 bases). This CDR3 spans 15 amino acids. The V and J ends lost 0 bases and 2 bases respectively, with 10 bases between them. Germline V gene sequence: CDR1 MNHEY, CDR2 SVGAGI. The CDR3 bases are TGTGCCAGCAGTTACTCGAAAGGGGTAAACACTGAAGCTTTCTTT. Its protein product is CASSYSKGVNTEAFF.

This chain connects TRBV5-5 to TRBJ2-3; 8 nucleotides line up with TRBD1. V trimming: 2 bases; J trimming: 1 base; junction bases outside the gene matches: 6. Germline assignment: CDR1 SGHKS and CDR2 YYEKEE (reference sequence). The CDR3 spans 16 residues. The CDR3 region is CASSLQPGQGTDTQYF. As DNA, the CDR3 is TGTGCCAGCAGCTTACAACCGGGACAGGGCACAGATACGCAGTATTTT. Looking up the rest from reference TRBV5-5 and TRBJ2-3 gives the full variable domain: DAGVTQSPTHLIKTRGQQVTLRCSPISGHKSVSWYQQVLGQGPQFIFQYYEKEERGRGNFPDRFSARQFPNYSSELNVNALLLGDSALYLCASSLQPGQGTDTQYFGPGTRLTVL.

J is TRBJ2-1 and V is TRBV29-1, with unresolved D. Trimming removed 0 bases from V and 1 base from J, with 4 bases in between. CDR3 length: 13 amino acids. Germline loops: CDR1 SQVTM, CDR2 ANQGSEA. The CDR3 DNA reads TGCAGCGTTGAAGAGGGGTCCTACAATGAGCAGTTCTTC. Protein product: CSVEEGSYNEQFF.

The V gene is TRBV7-9, the J gene TRBJ2-5; 12 bases fit TRBD1. CDR1 and CDR2 from the germline V gene are SEHNR and FQNEAQ (reference sequence). Trimming cost V 1 base and J 3 bases; bases outside gene matches: 3. CDR3 length: 16 residues. The CDR3 nucleotides are TGTGCCAGCAGCTTAGTCGGGACAGGGGGCAAAGAGACCCAGTACTTC. This sequence encodes CASSLVGTGGKETQYF.

This clone was counted once. V gene TRBV4-3 combines with J gene TRBJ2-7; 12 bases line up with TRBD2. Germline V lookup: CDR1 LGHNA, CDR2 YSLEER. V gave up 2 bases and J gave up 7 bases; unmatched junction bases: 6. This CDR3 spans 15 amino acids. CDR3 in DNA: TGCGCCAGCAGCCAACGGACTAGCGGGATGGGGGAGCAGTACTTC. It specifies CASSQRTSGMGEQYF.

The chain has TRBV27 and TRBJ2-7, with D unclear. Germline CDR1 reads MNHEY; CDR2 reads SMNVEV (reference sequence). The V and J ends lost 5 bases and 0 bases respectively, with 11 bases between them. The CDR3 has 14 residues. Here the CDR3 reads CASSPASSSYEQYF. CDR3 nucleotides: TGTGCCAGCAGTCCCGCCTCGAGCTCCTACGAGCAGTACTTC.

The chain has TRBV29-1 and TRBJ2-7; the D call may be TRBD1 or TRBD2 (5 bases each). Looked up from germline, CDR1 is SQVTM and CDR2 is ANQGSEA. There are 13 residues in the CDR3. Trimming left V 5 bases short and J 0 bases short, with 11 bases between. CDR3 coding DNA: TGCAGCGTTCGCCCCGGGGCCTCCTACGAGCAGTACTTC. Translation: CSVRPGASYEQYF.

This sequence joins TRBV19 and TRBJ1-2, with D hard to call. The V and J ends lost 3 bases and 8 bases respectively, with 13 bases between them. CDR3 length equals 13 residues. Germline lookup yields CDR1 LNHDA and CDR2 SQIVND (reference sequence). This chain's CDR3 is CASSIIRRGGYTF. The CDR3 DNA follows: TGTGCCAGTAGTATTATCCGTCGCGGGGGCTACACCTTC.

The chain employs TRBV3-1 (or the pseudogene TRBV3-2) and TRBJ1-5; D not certain. Germline V lookup: CDR1 LGHDT, CDR2 YNNKEL (reference sequence). The CDR3 has 15 residues. The V end lost 1 base, the J end lost 6 bases, and 13 bases lay between the germline ends. The CDR3 region has the DNA TGTGCCAGCAGCCAAGGGCAGGTATCGTCTCAGCCCCAGCATTTT. Residues: CASSQGQVSSQPQHF.

The V gene is TRBV28, the J gene TRBJ2-7; D gene unclear. The V gene's germline CDR1 is MDHEN and CDR2 SYDVKM. V was shortened by 7 bases and J by 7 bases, with 11 bases between the two germline ends. There are 11 residues in the CDR3. The CDR3 DNA is TGTGCCAGCACGACACGGCGTGAGCAGTACTTC. Its protein product is CASTTRREQYF.

This rearrangement joins TRBV13 to TRBJ2-3; 14 nucleotides agree with TRBD2. CDR1 is PRHDT and CDR2 is FYEKMQ in the germline V gene (reference sequence). CDR3 size: 17 residues. V shed 2 bases, J shed 2 bases, and the junction held 3 bases outside the gene matches. The CDR3 sequence is CASSLRLAGGNTDTQYF. CDR3 bases: TGTGCCAGCAGCTTAAGACTAGCGGGAGGGAACACAGATACGCAGTATTTT. Looking up the rest from reference TRBV13 and TRBJ2-3 gives the full variable domain: AAGVIQSPRHLIKEKRETATLKCYPIPRHDTVYWYQQGPGQDPQFLISFYEKMQSDKGSIPDRFSAQQFSDYHSELNMSSLELGDSALYFCASSLRLAGGNTDTQYFGPGTRLTVL.